A selection of T cell receptor beta chains follows, all from one sample in a study of T-cell memory formation after mild COVID-19. TCRdb processed the 5' RACE reads anew with MiXCR; each CDR3 protein has one entry. This table has under 550,000 distinct CDR3 sequences, more than 15% appearing once. Source material: PBMCs or a T cell subset sorted from them (not recorded which). Receptors originate from a man between 18 and 29 years old who had mild COVID-19 (a few samples of this study predate the infection). Cell type and time point are not known. The CDR3 runs from the conserved cysteine through the conserved F or W. A D gene is named only where the DNA matches it firmly. Where a row states a size, it is once, few, many or the class of an expanded clone; other rows omit it.

J,D,V,size,CDR3,DNA
TRBJ2-1,.,TRBV25-1,.,CASSEGGTVSNNEQFF,TGTGCCAGCAGTGAAGGCGGGACAGTAAGCAACAATGAGCAGTTCTTC
TRBJ2-6,.,TRBV6-2/TRBV6-3,.,CASSRGAGGANVLTF,TGTGCCAGCAGTCGGGGGGCCGGTGGGGCCAACGTCCTGACTTTC
TRBJ2-3,.,TRBV9,few,CASSVILPQGTQYF,TGTGCCAGCAGCGTAATCCTACCGCAGGGTACGCAGTATTTT
TRBJ2-5,.,TRBV7-9,few,CASSLASRLETQYF,TGTGCCAGCAGCTTAGCTTCTAGGCTGGAGACCCAGTACTTC
TRBJ1-2,.,TRBV7-9,.,CASSPGGVYGYTF,TGTGCCAGCAGCCCCGGAGGGGTATATGGCTACACCTTC
TRBJ1-5,.,TRBV15,few,CATSMTAVYSNQPQHF,TGTGCCACCAGCATGACAGCAGTTTATAGCAATCAGCCCCAGCATTTT
TRBJ1-5,.,TRBV6-2/TRBV6-3,.,CASSSLASNQPQHF,TGTGCCAGCAGTTCCTTAGCTAGCAATCAGCCCCAGCATTTT
TRBJ1-5,.,TRBV29-1,many,CSVEVRENQPQHF,TGCAGCGTTGAGGTCAGGGAGAACCAGCCCCAGCATTTT
TRBJ2-1,TRBD2,TRBV6-2/TRBV6-3,few,CASSYSLTSWPNEQFF,TGTGCCAGCAGTTACTCCTTGACTAGCTGGCCCAATGAGCAGTTCTTC
TRBJ2-5,TRBD1,TRBV12-3/TRBV12-4,few,CASKQGAKETQYF,TGTGCCAGCAAACAGGGGGCGAAAGAGACCCAGTACTTC
TRBJ2-5,.,TRBV10-3,few,CAISDMSQETQYF,TGTGCCATCAGTGATATGTCCCAAGAGACCCAGTACTTC
TRBJ1-5,.,TRBV12-3/TRBV12-4,few,CASSPGPSLQHF,TGTGCCAGCAGTCCGGGACCGAGCCTCCAGCATTTT
TRBJ2-1,.,TRBV12-3/TRBV12-4,few,CASLTRGRWDEQFF,TGTGCCAGCCTCACGCGGGGGCGATGGGATGAGCAGTTCTTC
TRBJ1-1,TRBD1,TRBV4-1,.,CASSPRDRGMNNEAFF,TGCGCCAGCAGCCCCCGGGACAGGGGAATGAACAATGAAGCTTTCTTT
TRBJ2-1,.,TRBV7-6,few,CASSPAGGVNEQFF,TGTGCCAGCAGCCCAGCGGGCGGGGTAAATGAGCAGTTCTTC
TRBJ2-2,TRBD1,TRBV7-3,.,CASSLDRVATGELFF,TGTGCCAGCAGTCTAGACAGGGTGGCCACCGGGGAGCTGTTTTTT
TRBJ2-7,.,TRBV15,many,CATSRDAGDSYEQYF,TGTGCCACCAGCAGAGATGCAGGGGACTCCTACGAGCAGTACTTC
TRBJ2-5,.,TRBV7-2,few,CASSSRLGGQETQYF,TGTGCCAGCAGCTCCCGACTAGGAGGGCAAGAGACCCAGTACTTC
TRBJ1-1,.,TRBV18,few,CASSHSEGNTEAFF,TGTGCCAGCTCCCACAGTGAGGGGAACACTGAAGCTTTCTTT
TRBJ1-1,.,TRBV24-1,few,CATSDGLGEAFF,TGTGCCACCAGTGATGGTCTCGGTGAAGCTTTCTTT
TRBJ2-2,TRBD2,TRBV10-2,.,CATRLAGALNTGELFF,TGCGCCACCAGACTAGCGGGGGCCCTGAACACCGGGGAGCTGTTTTTT
TRBJ2-6,.,TRBV11-2,few,CASSFLNSGANVLTF,TGTGCCAGCAGCTTTCTGAACTCTGGGGCCAACGTCCTGACTTTC
TRBJ2-2,.,TRBV4-3,.,CASSQSRNTGELFF,TGCGCCAGCAGCCAATCCAGGAACACCGGGGAGCTGTTTTTT
TRBJ2-2,TRBD2,TRBV7-3,few,CASSPRLAPGELFF,TGTGCCAGCAGCCCCCGACTAGCCCCCGGGGAGCTGTTTTTT
TRBJ2-4,TRBD2,TRBV6-6,few,CASTNIYSGGLKNIQYF,TGTGCCAGCACAAATATCTATAGCGGGGGGCTAAAAAACATTCAGTACTTC
TRBJ2-7,.,TRBV4-3,many,CASSQEVPGPAYEQYF,TGCGCCAGCAGCCAAGAGGTACCAGGGCCGGCCTACGAGCAGTACTTC
TRBJ1-5,.,TRBV6-6,.,CASRMDGTSNQPQHF,TGTGCCAGCAGAATGGACGGAACTAGCAATCAGCCCCAGCATTTT
TRBJ2-1,.,TRBV5-1,many,CASSLWDPSLVNEQFF,TGCGCCAGCAGCTTATGGGACCCGTCCCTTGTCAATGAGCAGTTCTTC
TRBJ2-1,TRBD2,TRBV7-2,.,CASSPKRGAIFNEQFF,TGTGCCAGCAGCCCTAAGCGGGGGGCTATTTTCAATGAGCAGTTCTTC
TRBJ2-1,.,TRBV5-1,.,CASSLGGTASYEQFF,TGCGCCAGCAGCTTGGGTGGGACGGCCAGTTATGAGCAGTTCTTC
TRBJ1-4,.,TRBV16,.,CASSRRIVANEKLFF,TGTGCCAGCAGCCGAAGGATAGTGGCTAATGAAAAACTGTTTTTT